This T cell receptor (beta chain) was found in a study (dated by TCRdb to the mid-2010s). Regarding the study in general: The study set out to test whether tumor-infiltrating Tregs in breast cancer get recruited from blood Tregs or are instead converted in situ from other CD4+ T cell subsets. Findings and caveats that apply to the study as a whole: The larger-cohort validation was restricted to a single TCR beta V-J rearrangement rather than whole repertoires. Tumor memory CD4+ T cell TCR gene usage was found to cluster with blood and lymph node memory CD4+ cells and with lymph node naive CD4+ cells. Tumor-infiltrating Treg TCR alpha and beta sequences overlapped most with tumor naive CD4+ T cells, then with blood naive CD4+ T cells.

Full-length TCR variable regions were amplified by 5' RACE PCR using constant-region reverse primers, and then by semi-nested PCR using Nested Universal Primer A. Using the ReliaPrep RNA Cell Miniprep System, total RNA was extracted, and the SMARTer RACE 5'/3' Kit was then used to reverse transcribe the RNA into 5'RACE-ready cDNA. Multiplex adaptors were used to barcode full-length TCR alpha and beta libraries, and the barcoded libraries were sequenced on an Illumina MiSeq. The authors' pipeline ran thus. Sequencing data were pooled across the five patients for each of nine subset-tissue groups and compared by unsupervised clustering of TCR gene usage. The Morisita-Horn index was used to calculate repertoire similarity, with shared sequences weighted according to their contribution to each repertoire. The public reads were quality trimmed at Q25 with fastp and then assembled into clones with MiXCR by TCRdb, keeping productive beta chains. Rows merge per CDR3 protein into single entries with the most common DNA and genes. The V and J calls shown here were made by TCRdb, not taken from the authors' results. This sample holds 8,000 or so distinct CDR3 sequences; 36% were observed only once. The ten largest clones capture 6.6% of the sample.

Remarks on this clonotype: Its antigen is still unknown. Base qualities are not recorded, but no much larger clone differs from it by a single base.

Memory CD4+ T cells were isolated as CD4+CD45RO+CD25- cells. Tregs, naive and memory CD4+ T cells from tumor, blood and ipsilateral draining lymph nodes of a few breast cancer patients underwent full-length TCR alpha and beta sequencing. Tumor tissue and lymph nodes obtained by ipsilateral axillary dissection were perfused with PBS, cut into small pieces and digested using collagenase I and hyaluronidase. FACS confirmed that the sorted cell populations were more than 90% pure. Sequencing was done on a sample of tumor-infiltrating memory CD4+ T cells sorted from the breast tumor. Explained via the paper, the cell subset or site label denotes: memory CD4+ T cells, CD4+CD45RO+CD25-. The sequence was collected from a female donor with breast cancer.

The CDR3 reads as follows: CASSQYRAWNTEAFF. The bases are TGTGCCAGCAGCCAATACAGGGCTTGGAACACTGAAGCTTTCTTT. This sequence uses TRBV7-9 and TRBJ1-1; the D gene is perhaps TRBD1, on 6 matching bases. The CDR3 contains 15 residues, cysteine and phenylalanine counted. The CDR3 DNA has 45 bases and is translated from base 1. The germline V gene (reference sequence) yields SEHNR for CDR1 and FQNEAQ for CDR2. Trimming takes 5 bases from V and 1 base from J, and the germline ends sit 14 bases apart.